This T cell receptor (beta chain) was found in a study of shared clonotypes between healthy human individuals. Clones were sequenced by immunoSEQ multiplex PCR, and TCRdb holds only the in-frame ones, with some missing. This table has over a million clones, around 97% appearing once. There are 17 residues in the CDR3. J lost 2 bases, V lost 1 base, and 3 bases had no gene match. Germline loops: CDR1 KGHSH, CDR2 LQKENI. This clonotype was sampled from a young man in good health. Specimen: naive CD4+ T cells sorted from blood. As to subset: CD45RA+ positively selected. The rearrangement joins TRBV18 to TRBJ2-3; TRBD2 matches at 13 bases. CDR3 in DNA: TGTGCCAGCTCACCACTGGGACTAGCGGGGATCACAGATACGCAGTATTTT. Protein sequence: CASSPLGLAGITDTQYF.